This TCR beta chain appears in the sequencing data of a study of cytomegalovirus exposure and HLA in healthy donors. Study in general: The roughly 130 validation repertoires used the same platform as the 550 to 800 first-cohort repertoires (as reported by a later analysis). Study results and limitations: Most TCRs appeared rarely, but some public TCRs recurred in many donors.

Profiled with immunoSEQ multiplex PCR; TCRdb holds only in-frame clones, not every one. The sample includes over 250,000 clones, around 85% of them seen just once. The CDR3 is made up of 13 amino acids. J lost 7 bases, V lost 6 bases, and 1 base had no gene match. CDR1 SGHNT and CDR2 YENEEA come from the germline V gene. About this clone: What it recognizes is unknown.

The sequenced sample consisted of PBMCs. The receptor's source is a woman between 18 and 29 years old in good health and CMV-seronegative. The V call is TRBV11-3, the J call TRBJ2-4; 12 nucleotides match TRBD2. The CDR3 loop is CASRGTSGNIQYF. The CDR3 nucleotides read TGTGCCAGCAGAGGGACTAGCGGGAACATTCAGTACTTC.